These 25 T cell receptor beta chains came from one sample sequenced in a study of cytomegalovirus exposure and HLA in healthy donors (dated by TCRdb to about 2017). The library relied on the immunoSEQ multiplex PCR assay. For the multiplex PCR, a mixture combining 60 forward primers for TCR Vbeta segments and 13 reverse primers for TCR Jbeta segments was used. TCRdb mirrors the immuneACCESS table, restricted to in-frame sequences. Some clones are absent from its copies; in checked studies, under half trace to an unresolved V gene, and the reason for the others is unknown. The sample table records about 140,000 clones; approximately 80% of these occur just once. Approximately 3% of the sample is in the top ten clones. The sequenced sample was PBMCs. These receptor sequences come from a male donor in good health and CMV-seronegative.

This clone was observed a handful of times. The chain combines TRBV20-1 with TRBJ1-5; perhaps TRBD1 as D (6 bases). V was trimmed by 6 bases and J by 4 bases, leaving 7 bases between them. Germline CDR1 DFQATT, CDR2 SNEGSKA (reference sequence). CDR3 size: 11 residues. In DNA form, the CDR3 reads TGCAGTGCAACAGGGAATCAGCCCCAGCATTTT. Translating gives CSATGNQPQHF.

The chain couples TRBV7-9 to TRBJ1-2, with D possibly matching TRBD1 (6 bases). Trimming pared 1 base from V and 1 base from J, leaving 16 bases between. There are 17 residues in the CDR3. Per the germline V gene, CDR1 is SEHNR and CDR2 is FQNEAQ (reference sequence). The CDR3 reads CASSLGAGAGDNYGYTF. In nucleotides, the CDR3 is TGTGCCAGCAGCTTAGGGGCAGGGGCAGGGGATAACTATGGCTACACCTTC.

This clone was seen only once. This chain joins TRBV5-5 and TRBJ2-2; D is unclear. The CDR3 is 16 amino acids. V dropped 0 bases and J dropped 1 base, with 10 bases sitting between them. The germline gives CDR1 SGHKS, CDR2 YYEKEE (reference sequence). CDR3 sequence reads: CASSLVPQRNTGELFF. The CDR3 DNA reads as TGTGCCAGCAGCTTGGTTCCACAGAGGAACACCGGGGAGCTGTTTTTT.

The rearrangement uses TRBV19 and TRBJ1-5, with 8 bases lining up with TRBD1. The CDR3 runs to 14 residues. From germline, CDR1 is LNHDA and CDR2 SQIVND (reference sequence). V trimming: 10 bases; J trimming: 4 bases; junction bases outside the gene matches: 9. Here the CDR3 reads CATTGGFGNQPQHF. In DNA, the CDR3 is TGTGCCACTACAGGGGGTTTTGGGAATCAGCCCCAGCATTTT.

CDR3 region: CAASGSTEQYF. The CDR3 DNA reads as TGTGCGGCTAGCGGGAGTACCGAGCAGTACTTC. This chain uses TRBV6-6 with TRBJ2-7, with 10 nucleotides matching TRBD2. The germline gives CDR1 MNHNY, CDR2 SVGAGI (reference sequence). The CDR3 covers 11 residues.

In DNA form, the CDR3 reads TGCAGCGTCCATCAGGGTGAGGAGACCCAGTACTTC. This gives the protein CSVHQGEETQYF. The V and J genes are TRBV29-1 and TRBJ2-5; maybe TRBD1 (5 bases). V shed 6 bases and J shed 5 bases, with 13 bases lying between them. Germline CDR1 and CDR2: SQVTM and ANQGSEA. The CDR3 is 12 amino acids.

J is TRBJ1-1 and V is TRBV6-1, with 9 nucleotides matching TRBD1. Germline CDR1 reads MNHNS; CDR2 reads SASEGT. The CDR3 is 13 amino acids. After removal of 0 bases from V and 10 bases from J, the junction contained 3 bases not matched to a gene. CDR3 in amino acids: CASSEATGGTAFF. Here the CDR3 DNA reads TGTGCCAGCAGTGAAGCCACAGGGGGCACAGCTTTCTTT.

In this sample, this clone turned up a few times. The V call is TRBV5-6, the J call TRBJ1-4; maybe TRBD1 (5 bases). Germline loops: CDR1 SGHDT, CDR2 YYEEEE. The V end was cut by 4 bases, the J end by 7 bases, with 11 bases between. The CDR3 totals 13 residues. The DNA of the CDR3 is TGTGCCAGCAGCACAGGCGGGGGTGAAAAACTGTTTTTT. It encodes CASSTGGGEKLFF.

The chain employs TRBV25-1 and TRBJ2-3, with 12 bases identical to TRBD2. V lost 5 bases to trimming and J lost 1 base; unmatched junction nucleotides: 4. Germline CDR1 is MGHDK and CDR2 is SYGVNS. This CDR3 is built from 16 residues. CDR3 region: CASSTSGRRGTDTQYF. The CDR3 DNA reads as TGTGCCAGCAGTACTAGCGGGAGGCGGGGCACAGATACGCAGTATTTT. Full variable domain (missing parts from reference TRBV25-1 and TRBJ2-3): EADIYQTPRYLVIGTGKKITLECSQTMGHDKMYWYQQDPGMELHLIHYSYGVNSTEKGDLSSESTVSRIRTEHFPLTLESARPSHTSQYLCASSTSGRRGTDTQYFGPGTRLTVL.

This rearrangement joins TRBV6-6 to TRBJ2-5; possibly TRBD1 for D (8 bases). The end of the DNA aligns better with TRBJ2-7, so the J call may be wrong. The germline gives CDR1 MNHNY, CDR2 SVGAGI (reference sequence). The length of the CDR3 is 14 residues. CDR3 in amino acids: CASSLQGGNYEQYF. The CDR3 nucleotides read TGTGCCAGCAGTTTACAGGGGGGGAATTACGAGCAGTACTTC.

The chain carries TRBV2 and TRBJ2-1; TRBD1 matches at 8 bases. This CDR3 has 11 residues. Germline lookup yields CDR1 SNHLY and CDR2 FYNNEI. V was clipped by 9 bases and J by 10 bases; unmatched bases: 5. The CDR3 bases are TGTGCCAGTGGACAGGGCAGGGAGCAGTTCTTC. Its protein is CASGQGREQFF.

The chain carries TRBV6-8 and TRBJ2-5; 8 positions match TRBD2. Trimming took 4 bases from V and 5 from J; bases not matched to a gene: 9. The CDR3 loop spans 15 amino acids. Per the germline V gene, CDR1 is MNHGY and CDR2 is SAAAGT. This CDR3 reads CASSLAGLWRETQYF. CDR3 sequence (DNA): TGTGCCAGCAGTTTAGCGGGACTATGGAGGGAGACCCAGTACTTC.

In its sample, this clone was seen a few times. The rearrangement joins TRBV7-3 to TRBJ1-4, with 8 bases that match TRBD1. Germline CDR1 reads SGHTA; CDR2 reads FQGTGA. This CDR3 spans 13 amino acids. Trimming took 5 bases from V and 9 from J; bases not matched to a gene: 5. As DNA, the CDR3 is TGTGCCAGCAGCAAAGGACAGGGTCAAAAACTGTTTTTT. This codes for CASSKGQGQKLFF.

The rearrangement links TRBV6-1 to TRBJ1-5, with 7 bases aligning to TRBD1. CDR1 and CDR2 from the germline V gene are MNHNS and SASEGT. The CDR3 is 14 amino acids. V shed 7 bases and J 2 bases; nucleotides not matched to a gene: 5. CDR3 sequence reads: CASIQGTGNQPQHF. CDR3 in DNA: TGTGCCAGCATCCAGGGGACAGGCAATCAGCCCCAGCATTTT.

The chain recombines TRBV6-1 with TRBJ1-1; 9 nucleotides match TRBD1. Germline assignment: CDR1 MNHNS and CDR2 SASEGT. The CDR3 covers 13 residues. V gave up 9 bases and J gave up 5 bases; unmatched junction bases: 7. CDR3 nucleotides: TGTGCCAGTCACAGGGGGCTAGGTACTGAAGCTTTCTTT. Translating gives CASHRGLGTEAFF.

The J gene is TRBJ2-3, the V gene TRBV19, with a possible D match to TRBD2 (5 bases). Germline V gene data show CDR1 as LNHDA and CDR2 as SQIVND (reference sequence). V was cut by 4 bases and J by 0 bases, with 11 bases left in between. This CDR3 is built from 15 residues. The CDR3 DNA follows: TGTGCCAGTAGTACACTAGGCTCTAGCACAGATACGCAGTATTTT. It specifies CASSTLGSSTDTQYF.

The V gene is TRBV28, the J gene TRBJ2-3, with 8 bases lining up with TRBD2. The CDR3 covers 15 residues. With 3 bases clipped from V and 5 bases from J, the junction kept 7 bases outside the gene matches. CDR1 is MDHEN, CDR2 SYDVKM, per germline. CDR3 nucleotide sequence: TGTGCCAGCAGTTTTCCCGGGCTAGCGGGAGATACGCAGTATTTT. Its protein product is CASSFPGLAGDTQYF.

This chain links TRBV18 with TRBJ1-1, with a weak D call TRBD1 (6 bases). The CDR3 has 14 amino acids. Trimming pared 3 bases from V and 3 bases from J, leaving 11 bases between. Germline loops: CDR1 KGHSH, CDR2 LQKENI. DNA of the CDR3: TGTGCCAGCTCACCTCGACAGGATTACACTGAAGCTTTCTTT. Translated, it gives CASSPRQDYTEAFF.

This CDR3 reads CAVGASNYGYTF. The CDR3 DNA is TGTGCCGTGGGCGCATCTAACTATGGCTACACCTTC. The V gene is TRBV30, the J gene TRBJ1-2; D uncertain. V gave up 8 bases and J gave up 0 bases, with 10 bases separating them. Germline CDR1 GTSNPN, CDR2 SVGIG (reference sequence). This CDR3 region has 12 residues. Full variable domain (missing parts from reference TRBV30 and TRBJ1-2): SQTIHQWPATLVQPVGSPLSLECTVEGTSNPNLYWYRQAAGRGLQLLFYSVGIGQISSEVPQNLSASRPQDRQFILSSKKLLLSDSGFYLCAVGASNYGYTFGSGTRLTVV.

The table lists this clone with a few counts. CDR3 sequence: CASRLRQGSSPLHF. The CDR3 DNA follows: TGTGCCAGCAGGCTCCGACAGGGCAGTTCACCCCTCCACTTT. The chain recombines TRBV6-5 with TRBJ1-6; TRBD1 matches 7 bases. With 6 bases clipped from V and 9 bases from J, the junction kept 8 bases outside the gene matches. The CDR3 runs to 14 residues. Germline CDR1 is MNHEY and CDR2 is SVGAGI.

This clone was seen once. The chain has TRBV9 and TRBJ1-1; D not resolved. This CDR3 has 14 amino acids. The V end was cut by 3 bases, the J end by 3 bases, with 12 bases between. Germline values: CDR1 SGDLS, CDR2 YYNGEE. The CDR3 loop is CASSAGSPYTEAFF. CDR3 bases: TGTGCCAGCAGCGCCGGGTCGCCCTACACTGAAGCTTTCTTT. Drawing the rest from reference TRBV9 and TRBJ1-1, the complete variable domain is DSGVTQTPKHLITATGQRVTLRCSPRSGDLSVYWYQQSLDQGLQFLIQYYNGEERAKGNILERFSAQQFPDLHSELNLSSLELGDSALYFCASSAGSPYTEAFFGQGTRLTVV.

The chain joins TRBV30 to TRBJ1-6; 8 bases are shared with TRBD1. The CDR3 length is 15 residues. The ends lost 4 bases at V and 11 bases at J; junction bases unmatched: 13. Germline-derived CDR1 and CDR2 are GTSNPN and SVGIG (reference sequence). The CDR3 region has the DNA TGTGCCTGGACCGTCCGGCAGGGGGCCTCTCCACCCCTCCACTTT. Translation: CAWTVRQGASPPLHF.

The chain recombines TRBV7-8 with TRBJ2-7, with D unresolved. This CDR3 has 14 residues. CDR1 SGHVS and CDR2 FQNEAQ come from the germline V gene. V shed 1 base and J shed 2 bases, with 9 bases lying between them. The CDR3 is CASSLERSAYEQYF. The CDR3 DNA is TGTGCCAGCAGCTTAGAGCGAAGCGCCTACGAGCAGTACTTC.

This chain connects TRBV19 to TRBJ2-1; D gene uncertain. The CDR3 totals 16 residues. Germline V gene data show CDR1 as LNHDA and CDR2 as SQIVND (reference sequence). Trimming stripped 2 bases from V and 0 bases from J, with 11 bases between. In DNA form, the CDR3 reads TGTGCCAGTAGTATATACAGCTTAAACTCCTACAATGAGCAGTTCTTC. Translating gives CASSIYSLNSYNEQFF.

This clone was seen more than once but under ten times. V and J are TRBV28 and TRBJ1-2, with D hard to call. Germline CDR1 MDHEN, CDR2 SYDVKM. This CDR3 is 10 amino acids long. V was clipped by 11 bases and J by 5 bases, with 9 bases between them. In nucleotides, the CDR3 is TGTGCCCCGGTTAGATATGGCTACACCTTC. Its translation is CAPVRYGYTF.